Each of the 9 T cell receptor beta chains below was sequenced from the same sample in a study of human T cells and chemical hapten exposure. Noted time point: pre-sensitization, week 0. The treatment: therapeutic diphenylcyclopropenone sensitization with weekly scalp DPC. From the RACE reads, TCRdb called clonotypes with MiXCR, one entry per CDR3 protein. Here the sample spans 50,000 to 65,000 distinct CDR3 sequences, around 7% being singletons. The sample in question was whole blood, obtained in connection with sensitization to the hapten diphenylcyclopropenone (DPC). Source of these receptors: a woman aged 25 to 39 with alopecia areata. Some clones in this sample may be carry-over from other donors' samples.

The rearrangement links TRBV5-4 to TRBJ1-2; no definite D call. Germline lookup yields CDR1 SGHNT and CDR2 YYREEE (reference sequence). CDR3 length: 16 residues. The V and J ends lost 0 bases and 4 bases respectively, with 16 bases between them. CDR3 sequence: CASSLAGRGTGYGYTF. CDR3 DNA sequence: TGTGCCAGCAGCTTGGCCGGACGTGGCACTGGCTATGGCTACACCTTC. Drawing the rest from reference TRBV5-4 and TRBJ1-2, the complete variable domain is ETGVTQSPTHLIKTRGQQVTLRCSSQSGHNTVSWYQQALGQGPQFIFQYYREEENGRGNFPPRFSGLQFPNYSSELNVNALELDDSALYLCASSLAGRGTGYGYTFGSGTRLTVV.

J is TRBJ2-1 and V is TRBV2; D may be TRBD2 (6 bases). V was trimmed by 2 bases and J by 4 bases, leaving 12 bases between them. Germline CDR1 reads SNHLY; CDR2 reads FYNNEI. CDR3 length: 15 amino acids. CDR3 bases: TGTGCCAGCAGTGAATCGGGAGAAAAATACAATGAGCAGTTCTTC. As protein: CASSESGEKYNEQFF.

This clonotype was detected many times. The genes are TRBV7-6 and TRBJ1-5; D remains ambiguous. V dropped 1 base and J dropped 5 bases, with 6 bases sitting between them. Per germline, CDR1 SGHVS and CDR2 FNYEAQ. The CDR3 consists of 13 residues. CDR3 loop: CASSLDSYQPQHF. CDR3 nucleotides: TGTGCCAGCAGCTTAGACAGCTATCAGCCCCAGCATTTT.

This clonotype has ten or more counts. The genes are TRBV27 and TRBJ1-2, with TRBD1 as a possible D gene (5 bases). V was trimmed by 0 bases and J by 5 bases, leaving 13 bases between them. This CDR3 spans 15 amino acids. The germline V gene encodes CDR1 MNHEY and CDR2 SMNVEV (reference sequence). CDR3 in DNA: TGTGCCAGCAGTTTATCCCCCTCAGGGCCGTATGGCTACACCTTC. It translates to CASSLSPSGPYGYTF.

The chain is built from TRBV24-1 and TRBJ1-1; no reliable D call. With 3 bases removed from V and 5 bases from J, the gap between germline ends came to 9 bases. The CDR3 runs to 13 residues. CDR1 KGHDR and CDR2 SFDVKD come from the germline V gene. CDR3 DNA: TGTGCCACCAGTGATCGGACGGGGACTGAAGCTTTCTTT. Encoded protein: CATSDRTGTEAFF.

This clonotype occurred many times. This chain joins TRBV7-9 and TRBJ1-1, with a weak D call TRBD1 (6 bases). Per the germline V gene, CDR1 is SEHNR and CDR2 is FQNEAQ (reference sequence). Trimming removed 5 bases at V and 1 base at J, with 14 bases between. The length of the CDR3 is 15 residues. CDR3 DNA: TGTGCCAGCAGCATACTAGGACAGTCGAACACTGAAGCTTTCTTT. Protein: CASSILGQSNTEAFF.

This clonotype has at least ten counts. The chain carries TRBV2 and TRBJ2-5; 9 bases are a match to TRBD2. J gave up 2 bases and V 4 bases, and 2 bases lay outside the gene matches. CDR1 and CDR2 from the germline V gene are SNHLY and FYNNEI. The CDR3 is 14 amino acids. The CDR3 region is CASSVAGGQETQYF. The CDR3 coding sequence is TGTGCCAGCAGTGTGGCGGGGGGGCAAGAGACCCAGTACTTC.

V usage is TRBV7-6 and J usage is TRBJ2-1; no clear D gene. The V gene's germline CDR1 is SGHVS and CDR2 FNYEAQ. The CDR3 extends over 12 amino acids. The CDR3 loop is CDRRSQAAEQFF. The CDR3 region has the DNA TGTGACAGAAGAAGTCAGGCGGCTGAGCAGTTCTTC.

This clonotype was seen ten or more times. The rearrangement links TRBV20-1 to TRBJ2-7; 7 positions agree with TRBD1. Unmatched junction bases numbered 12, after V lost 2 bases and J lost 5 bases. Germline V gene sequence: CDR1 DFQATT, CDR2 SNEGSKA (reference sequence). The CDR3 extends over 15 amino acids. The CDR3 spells CSARKGTAVPDEQYF. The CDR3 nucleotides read TGCAGTGCTAGAAAGGGGACAGCGGTGCCCGACGAGCAGTACTTC.